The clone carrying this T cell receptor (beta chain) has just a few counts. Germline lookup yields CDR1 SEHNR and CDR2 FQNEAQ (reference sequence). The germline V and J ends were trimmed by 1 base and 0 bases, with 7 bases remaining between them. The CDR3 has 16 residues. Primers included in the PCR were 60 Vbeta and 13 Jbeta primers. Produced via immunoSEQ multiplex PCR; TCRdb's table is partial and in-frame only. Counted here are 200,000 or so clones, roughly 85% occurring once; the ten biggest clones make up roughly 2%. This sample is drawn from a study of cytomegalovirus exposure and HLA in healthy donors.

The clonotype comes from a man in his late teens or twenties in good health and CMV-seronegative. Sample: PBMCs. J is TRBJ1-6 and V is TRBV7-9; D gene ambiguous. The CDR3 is CASSLGQNSYNSPLHF. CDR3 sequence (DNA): TGTGCCAGCAGCTTAGGGCAGAACTCCTATAATTCACCCCTCCACTTT.